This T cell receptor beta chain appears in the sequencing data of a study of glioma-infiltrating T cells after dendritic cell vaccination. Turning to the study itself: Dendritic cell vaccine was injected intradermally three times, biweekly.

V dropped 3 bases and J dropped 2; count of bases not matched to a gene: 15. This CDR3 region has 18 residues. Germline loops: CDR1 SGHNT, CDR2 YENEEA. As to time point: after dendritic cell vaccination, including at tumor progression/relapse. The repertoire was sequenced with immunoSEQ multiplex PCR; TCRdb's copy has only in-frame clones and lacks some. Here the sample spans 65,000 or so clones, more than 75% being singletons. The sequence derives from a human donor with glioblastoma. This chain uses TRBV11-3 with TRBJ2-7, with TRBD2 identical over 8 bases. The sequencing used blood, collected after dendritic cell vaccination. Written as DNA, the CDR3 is TGTGCCAGCAGCTTCTCCCTGGGGCGGACTAGCCACCCCTACGAGCAGTACTTC. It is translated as CASSFSLGRTSHPYEQYF.